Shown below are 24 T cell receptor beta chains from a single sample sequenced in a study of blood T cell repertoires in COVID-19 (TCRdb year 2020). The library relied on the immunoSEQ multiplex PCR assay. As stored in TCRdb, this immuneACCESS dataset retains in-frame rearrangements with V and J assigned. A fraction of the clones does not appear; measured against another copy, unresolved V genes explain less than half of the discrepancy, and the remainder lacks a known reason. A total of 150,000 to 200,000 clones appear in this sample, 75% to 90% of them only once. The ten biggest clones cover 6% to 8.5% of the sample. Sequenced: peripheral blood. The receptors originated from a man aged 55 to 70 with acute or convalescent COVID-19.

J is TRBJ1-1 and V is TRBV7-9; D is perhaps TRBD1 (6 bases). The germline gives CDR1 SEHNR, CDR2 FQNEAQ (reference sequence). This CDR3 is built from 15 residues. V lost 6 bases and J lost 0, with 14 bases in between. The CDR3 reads CASRPHREMNTEAFF. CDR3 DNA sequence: TGTGCCAGCAGACCACACAGGGAGATGAACACTGAAGCTTTCTTT. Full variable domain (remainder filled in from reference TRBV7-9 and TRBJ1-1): DTGVSQNPRHKITKRGQNVTFRCDPISEHNRLYWYRQTLGQGPEFLTYFQNEAQLEKSRLLSDRFSAERPKGSFSTLEIQRTEQGDSAMYLCASRPHREMNTEAFFGQGTRLTVV.

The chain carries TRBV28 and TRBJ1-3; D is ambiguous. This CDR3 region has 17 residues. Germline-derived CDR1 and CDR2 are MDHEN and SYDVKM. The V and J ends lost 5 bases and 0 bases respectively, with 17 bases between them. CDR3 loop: CASSPPPGSSSGNTIYF. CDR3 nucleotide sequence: TGTGCCAGCAGTCCTCCCCCGGGGTCCTCCTCTGGAAACACCATATATTTT.

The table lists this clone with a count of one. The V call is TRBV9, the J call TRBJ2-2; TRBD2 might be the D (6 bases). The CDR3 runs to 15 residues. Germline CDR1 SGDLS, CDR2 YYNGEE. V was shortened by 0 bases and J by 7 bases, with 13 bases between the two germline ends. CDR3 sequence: CASSVAGTLDGELFF. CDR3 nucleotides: TGTGCCAGCAGCGTAGCGGGGACTCTTGACGGGGAGCTGTTTTTT. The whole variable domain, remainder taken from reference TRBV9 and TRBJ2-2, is DSGVTQTPKHLITATGQRVTLRCSPRSGDLSVYWYQQSLDQGLQFLIQYYNGEERAKGNILERFSAQQFPDLHSELNLSSLELGDSALYFCASSVAGTLDGELFFGEGSRLTVL.

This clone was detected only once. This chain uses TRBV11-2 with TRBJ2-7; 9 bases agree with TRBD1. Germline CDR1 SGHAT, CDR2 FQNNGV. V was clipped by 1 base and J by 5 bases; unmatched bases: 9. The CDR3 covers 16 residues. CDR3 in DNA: TGTGCCAGCAGCTTAGGGGGGACAGGGCCGTACGACGAGCAGTACTTC. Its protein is CASSLGGTGPYDEQYF. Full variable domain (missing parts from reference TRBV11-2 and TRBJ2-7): EAGVAQSPRYKIIEKRQSVAFWCNPISGHATLYWYQQILGQGPKLLIQFQNNGVVDDSQLPKDRFSAERLKGVDSTLKIQPAKLEDSAVYLCASSLGGTGPYDEQYFGPGTRLTVT.

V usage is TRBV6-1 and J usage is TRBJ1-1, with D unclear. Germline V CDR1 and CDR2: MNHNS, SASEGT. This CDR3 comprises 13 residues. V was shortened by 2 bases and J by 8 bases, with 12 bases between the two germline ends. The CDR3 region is CASSETGIVEAFF. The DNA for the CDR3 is TGTGCCAGCAGTGAAACGGGAATCGTGGAAGCTTTCTTT.

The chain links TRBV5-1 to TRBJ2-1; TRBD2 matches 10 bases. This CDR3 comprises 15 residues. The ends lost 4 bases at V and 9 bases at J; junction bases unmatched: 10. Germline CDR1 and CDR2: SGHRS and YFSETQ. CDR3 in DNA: TGCGCCAGCAGCCCTATAGCGGGAGGAGGGGGTGAGCAGTTCTTC. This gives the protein CASSPIAGGGGEQFF.

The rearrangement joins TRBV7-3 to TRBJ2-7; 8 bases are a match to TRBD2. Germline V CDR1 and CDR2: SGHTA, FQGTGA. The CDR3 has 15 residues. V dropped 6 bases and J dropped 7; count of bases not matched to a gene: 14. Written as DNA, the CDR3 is TGTGCCAGCAGTTCGTGGGGAGCGGGAGTAGGGGAGCAGTACTTC. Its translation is CASSSWGAGVGEQYF.

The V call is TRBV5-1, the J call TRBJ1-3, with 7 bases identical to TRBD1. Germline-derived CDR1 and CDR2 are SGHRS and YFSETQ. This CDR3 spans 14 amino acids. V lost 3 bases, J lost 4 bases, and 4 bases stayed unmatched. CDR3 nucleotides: TGCGCCAGCAGCTCGGGGACAGAAGGAAACACCATATATTTT. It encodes CASSSGTEGNTIYF. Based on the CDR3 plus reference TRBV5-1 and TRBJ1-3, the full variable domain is KAGVTQTPRYLIKTRGQQVTLSCSPISGHRSVSWYQQTPGQGLQFLFEYFSETQRNKGNFPGRFSGRQFSNSRSEMNVSTLELGDSALYLCASSSGTEGNTIYFGEGSWLTVV.

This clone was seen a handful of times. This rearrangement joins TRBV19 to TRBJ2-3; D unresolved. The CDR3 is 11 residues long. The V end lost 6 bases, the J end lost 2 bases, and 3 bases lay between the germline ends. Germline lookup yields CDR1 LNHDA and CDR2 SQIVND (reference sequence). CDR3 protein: CASSNTDTQYF. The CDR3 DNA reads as TGTGCCAGTAGCAACACAGATACGCAGTATTTT.

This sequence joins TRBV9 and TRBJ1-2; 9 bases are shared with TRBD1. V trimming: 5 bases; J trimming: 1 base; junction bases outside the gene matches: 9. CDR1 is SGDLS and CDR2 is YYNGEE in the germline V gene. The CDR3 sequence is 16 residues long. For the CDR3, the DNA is TGTGCCAGCAGAGAAACGACAGGGGGAAATAACTATGGCTACACCTTC. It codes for CASRETTGGNNYGYTF.

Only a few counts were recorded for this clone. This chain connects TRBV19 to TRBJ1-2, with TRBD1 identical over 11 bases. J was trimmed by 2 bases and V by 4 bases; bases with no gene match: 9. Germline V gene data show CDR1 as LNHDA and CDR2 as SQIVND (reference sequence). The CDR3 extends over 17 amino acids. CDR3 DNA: TGTGCCAGTAGTACACCCGGGACAGGGGGGCCAAACTATGGCTACACCTTC. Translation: CASSTPGTGGPNYGYTF. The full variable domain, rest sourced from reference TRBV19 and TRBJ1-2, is DGGITQSPKYLFRKEGQNVTLSCEQNLNHDAMYWYRQDPGQGLRLIYYSQIVNDFQKGDIAEGYSVSREKKESFPLTVTSAQKNPTAFYLCASSTPGTGGPNYGYTFGSGTRLTVV.

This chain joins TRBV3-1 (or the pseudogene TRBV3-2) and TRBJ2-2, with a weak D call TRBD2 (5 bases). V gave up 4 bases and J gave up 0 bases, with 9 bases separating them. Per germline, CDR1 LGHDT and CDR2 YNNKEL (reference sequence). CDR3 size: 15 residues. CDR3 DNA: TGTGCCAGCAGCCGCAGCGGTACGAACACCGGGGAGCTGTTTTTT. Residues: CASSRSGTNTGELFF.

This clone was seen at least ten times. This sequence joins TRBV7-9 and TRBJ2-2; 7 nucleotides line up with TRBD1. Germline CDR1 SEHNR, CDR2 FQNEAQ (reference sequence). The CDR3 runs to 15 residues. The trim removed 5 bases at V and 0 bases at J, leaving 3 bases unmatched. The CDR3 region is CASSHDRANTGELFF. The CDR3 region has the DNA TGTGCCAGCAGCCACGACAGGGCGAACACCGGGGAGCTGTTTTTT. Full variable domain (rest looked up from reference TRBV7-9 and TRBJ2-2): DTGVSQNPRHKITKRGQNVTFRCDPISEHNRLYWYRQTLGQGPEFLTYFQNEAQLEKSRLLSDRFSAERPKGSFSTLEIQRTEQGDSAMYLCASSHDRANTGELFFGEGSRLTVL.

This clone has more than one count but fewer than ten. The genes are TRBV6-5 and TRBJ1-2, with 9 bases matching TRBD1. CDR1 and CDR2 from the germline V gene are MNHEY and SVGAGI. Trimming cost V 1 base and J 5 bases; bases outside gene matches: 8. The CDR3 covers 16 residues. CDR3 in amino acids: CASSYFGQGRGYGYTF. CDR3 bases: TGTGCCAGCAGTTACTTTGGACAGGGGAGAGGGTATGGCTACACCTTC.

CDR3 sequence (DNA): TGTGCCAGCTCACTAGCGGTCATTAACACCGGGGAGCTGTTTTTT. It yields the protein CASSLAVINTGELFF. The chain is built from TRBV2 and TRBJ2-2; 8 positions agree with TRBD2. V was pared by 8 bases and J by 2 bases, with 7 bases of the junction left unmatched. Germline CDR1 and CDR2: SNHLY and FYNNEI. There are 15 residues in the CDR3.

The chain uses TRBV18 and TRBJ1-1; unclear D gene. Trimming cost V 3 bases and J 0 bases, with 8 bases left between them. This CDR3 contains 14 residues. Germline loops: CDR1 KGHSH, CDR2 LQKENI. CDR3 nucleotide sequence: TGTGCCAGCTCACCGCGCATCCTGAACACTGAAGCTTTCTTT. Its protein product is CASSPRILNTEAFF.

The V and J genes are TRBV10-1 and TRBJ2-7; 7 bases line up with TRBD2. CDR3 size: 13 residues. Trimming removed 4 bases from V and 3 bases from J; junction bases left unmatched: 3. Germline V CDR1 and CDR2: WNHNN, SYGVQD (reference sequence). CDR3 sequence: CASSAGTNYEQYF. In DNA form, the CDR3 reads TGCGCCAGCAGTGCCGGGACTAACTACGAGCAGTACTTC.

The DNA of the CDR3 is TGTGCCACTGAGATCCACAATCAGCCCCAGCATTTT. It yields the protein CATEIHNQPQHF. This chain connects TRBV7-8 to TRBJ1-5; D remains ambiguous. The CDR3 totals 12 residues. Germline V gene data show CDR1 as SGHVS and CDR2 as FQNEAQ. V dropped 10 bases and J dropped 3 bases, with 10 bases sitting between them. Full variable domain (missing parts from reference TRBV7-8 and TRBJ1-5): GAGVSQSPRYKVAKRGQDVALRCDPISGHVSLFWYQQALGQGPEFLTYFQNEAQLDKSGLPSDRFFAERPEGSVSTLKIQRTQQEDSAVYLCATEIHNQPQHFGDGTRLSIL.

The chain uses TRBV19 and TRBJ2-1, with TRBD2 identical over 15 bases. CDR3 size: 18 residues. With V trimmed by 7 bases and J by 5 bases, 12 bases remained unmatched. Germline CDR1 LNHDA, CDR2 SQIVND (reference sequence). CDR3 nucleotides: TGTGCCAGTACCAAGGGGACTAGCGGGGGGACTGGAGACAATGAGCAGTTCTTC. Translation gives CASTKGTSGGTGDNEQFF.

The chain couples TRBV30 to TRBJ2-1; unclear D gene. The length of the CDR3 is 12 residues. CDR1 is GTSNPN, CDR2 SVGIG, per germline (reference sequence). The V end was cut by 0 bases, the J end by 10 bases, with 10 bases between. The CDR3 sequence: CAWSVYAFEQFF. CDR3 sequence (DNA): TGTGCCTGGAGTGTCTACGCCTTCGAGCAGTTCTTC.

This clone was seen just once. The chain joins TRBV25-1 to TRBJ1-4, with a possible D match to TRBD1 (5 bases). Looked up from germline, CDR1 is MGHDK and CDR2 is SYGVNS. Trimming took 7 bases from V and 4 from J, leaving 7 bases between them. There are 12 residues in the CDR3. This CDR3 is CASNQGNEKLFF. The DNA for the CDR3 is TGTGCCAGCAACCAGGGTAATGAAAAACTGTTTTTT.

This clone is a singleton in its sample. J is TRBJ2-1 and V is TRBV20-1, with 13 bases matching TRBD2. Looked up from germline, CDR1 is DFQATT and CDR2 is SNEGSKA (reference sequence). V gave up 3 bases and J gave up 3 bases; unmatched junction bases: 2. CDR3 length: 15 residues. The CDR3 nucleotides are TGCAGTGCTAGTCGACTAGCGGGGGGCTACAATGAGCAGTTCTTC. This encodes CSASRLAGGYNEQFF.

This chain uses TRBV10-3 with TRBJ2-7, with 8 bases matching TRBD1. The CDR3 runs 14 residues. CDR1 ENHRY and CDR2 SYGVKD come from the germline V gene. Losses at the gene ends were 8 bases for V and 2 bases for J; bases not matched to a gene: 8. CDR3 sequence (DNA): TGTGCCATCGCAAGGACAGGGAGGACCTACGAGCAGTACTTC. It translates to CAIARTGRTYEQYF.

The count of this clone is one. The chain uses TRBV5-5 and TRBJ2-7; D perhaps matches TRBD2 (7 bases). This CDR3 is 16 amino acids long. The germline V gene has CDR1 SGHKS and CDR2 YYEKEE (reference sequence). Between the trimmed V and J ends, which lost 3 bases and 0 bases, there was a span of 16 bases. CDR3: CASSSGGGDGSYEQYF. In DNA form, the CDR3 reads TGTGCCAGCAGCTCGGGGGGCGGGGACGGCTCCTACGAGCAGTACTTC.